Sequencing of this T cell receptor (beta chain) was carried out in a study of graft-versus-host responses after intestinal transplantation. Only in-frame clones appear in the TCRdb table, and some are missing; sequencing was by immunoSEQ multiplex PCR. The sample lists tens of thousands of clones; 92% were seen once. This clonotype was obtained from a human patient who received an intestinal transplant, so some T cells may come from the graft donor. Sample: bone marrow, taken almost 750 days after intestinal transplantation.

The CDR3 nucleotides are TGTGCCAGCAGTCCCCGGGCCGACTCCGAGTACTTC. It codes for CASSPRADSEYF. The chain has TRBV6-6 and TRBJ2-5; no clear D gene. CDR1 is MNHNY and CDR2 is SVGAGI in the germline V gene (reference sequence). Trimming pared 5 bases from V and 12 bases from J, leaving 16 bases between. The CDR3 covers 12 residues.